One and the same sample provided the 19 T cell receptor beta chains below, sequenced in a study of human T cells and chemical hapten exposure. The sample's time point: pre-sensitization, week 0. The treatment was: therapeutic diphenylcyclopropenone sensitization with weekly scalp DPC. TCRdb processed the RACE reads anew with MiXCR; each CDR3 protein has one entry. The sample lists some 250,000 distinct CDR3 sequences, approximately 8% occurring once. Material: whole blood, obtained in connection with sensitization to the hapten diphenylcyclopropenone (DPC). Receptors were obtained from a man between 18 and 29 years old with alopecia areata. Some clones in this sample may be carry-over from other donors' samples.

In this sample, this clonotype turned up a few times. The chain uses TRBV15 and TRBJ1-1; D gene uncertain. The CDR3 consists of 14 residues. V lost 0 bases and J 5 bases, leaving 10 bases between the germline ends. Germline CDR1 LNHNV, CDR2 YYDKDF (reference sequence). DNA of the CDR3: TGTGCCACCAGCAGAGACCGGGCGCAGACTGAAGCTTTCTTT. As protein: CATSRDRAQTEAFF.

In its sample, this clonotype was seen many times. This CDR3 reads CASSLATGGITMNTEAFF. The CDR3 nucleotides read TGTGCCAGCAGCTTAGCGACAGGAGGGATTACCATGAACACTGAAGCTTTCTTT. The chain couples TRBV7-9 to TRBJ1-1; D perhaps matches TRBD1 (6 bases). Trimming stripped 0 bases from V and 0 bases from J, with 17 bases between. The CDR3 covers 18 residues. Germline V gene data show CDR1 as SEHNR and CDR2 as FQNEAQ (reference sequence).

V gene TRBV11-2 combines with J gene TRBJ2-6; D unclear. Germline loops: CDR1 SGHAT, CDR2 FQNNGV. This CDR3 contains 18 residues. Trimming shortened V by 0 bases and J by 1 base, and 13 bases separated the two germline ends. The CDR3 bases are TGTGCCAGCAGCTTAGATCTAACCGGGTTGTCTGGGGCCAACGTCCTGACTTTC. Amino acid sequence: CASSLDLTGLSGANVLTF.

The V call is TRBV6-1, the J call TRBJ2-5; TRBD2 agrees at 8 bases. Germline values: CDR1 MNHNS, CDR2 SASEGT. With 8 bases clipped from V and 5 bases from J, the junction kept 16 bases outside the gene matches. CDR3 length equals 16 residues. DNA of the CDR3: TGTGCCAGCCGAGTTAGCGGGGTCGGGACGGGCGAGACCCAGTACTTC. This gives the protein CASRVSGVGTGETQYF.

There are a few counts of this clonotype. The V and J genes are TRBV5-1 and TRBJ1-2; D gene unclear. CDR1 is SGHRS, CDR2 YFSETQ, per germline. The CDR3 contains 14 residues. The V gene lost 4 bases and the J gene lost 7 bases, with 17 bases spanning the gap. The CDR3 region has the DNA TGCGCCAGCAGCCCAGGCCAGTCAGGAATTGGCTACACCTTC. This gives the protein CASSPGQSGIGYTF.

The genes are TRBV5-1 and TRBJ1-1; maybe TRBD1 (6 bases). Germline V gene data show CDR1 as SGHRS and CDR2 as YFSETQ. The CDR3 is made up of 16 amino acids. V gave up 6 bases and J gave up 3 bases, with 21 bases separating them. The CDR3 here is CASTDTLTGPDTEAFF. The CDR3 DNA sequence: TGCGCCAGCACCGACACCCTGACAGGACCGGACACTGAAGCTTTCTTT.

This chain joins TRBV10-1 and TRBJ1-2; D is unresolved. V lost 3 bases to trimming and J lost 0 bases, with 5 bases between them. This CDR3 is 13 amino acids long. Germline V gives CDR1 WNHNN, CDR2 SYGVQD (reference sequence). As DNA, the CDR3 is TGCGCCAGCAGTGAATCTTCTAACTATGGCTACACCTTC. This encodes CASSESSNYGYTF.

This clonotype was picked up a small number of times. The V and J genes are TRBV6-2 or TRBV6-3 and TRBJ1-5; the D gene is possibly TRBD1 (6 bases). CDR3 length: 14 residues. V was clipped by 2 bases and J by 3 bases, with 8 bases between them. Germline values: CDR1 MNHEY, CDR2 SVGEGT. The CDR3 nucleotides read TGTGCCAGCAGTTACGGGACATACAATCAGCCCCAGCATTTT. It codes for CASSYGTYNQPQHF.

J is TRBJ2-1 and V is TRBV5-1; TRBD1 aligns across 8 bases. V was clipped by 4 bases and J by 3 bases; unmatched bases: 9. The CDR3 runs 16 residues. Germline V gene sequence: CDR1 SGHRS, CDR2 YFSETQ. CDR3 nucleotide sequence: TGCGCCAGCAGCCCTGGCTCCGGGACAGGCTACAATGAGCAGTTCTTC. It translates to CASSPGSGTGYNEQFF. Drawing the rest from reference TRBV5-1 and TRBJ2-1, the complete variable domain is KAGVTQTPRYLIKTRGQQVTLSCSPISGHRSVSWYQQTPGQGLQFLFEYFSETQRNKGNFPGRFSGRQFSNSRSEMNVSTLELGDSALYLCASSPGSGTGYNEQFFGPGTRLTVL.

V gene TRBV12-3 or TRBV12-4 combines with J gene TRBJ2-5; D not certain. The CDR3 totals 13 residues. Between the trimmed V and J ends, which lost 3 bases and 2 bases, there was a span of 7 bases. The CDR3 loop is CASSFLQQETQYF. The CDR3, as DNA: TGTGCCAGCAGTTTTTTGCAGCAAGAGACCCAGTACTTC.

The rearrangement uses TRBV4-2 and TRBJ2-2; D is possibly TRBD2 (7 bases). The germline gives CDR1 LGHNA, CDR2 YNFKEQ. The CDR3 is made up of 16 amino acids. V lost 2 bases and J 5 bases, leaving 15 bases between the germline ends. The CDR3 region has the DNA TGTGCCAGCAGCCAACCAGGACTAGGGGGTACCGGGGAGCTGTTTTTT. Protein product: CASSQPGLGGTGELFF.

This clonotype was recorded at least ten times. The CDR3 bases are TGTGCCAGCAGCTTATCCCAGAGCTCCTATAATTCACCCCTCCACTTT. Its protein is CASSLSQSSYNSPLHF. The chain employs TRBV7-2 and TRBJ1-6; the D is unclear. This CDR3 is built from 16 residues. V lost 2 bases and J 0 bases, leaving 8 bases between the germline ends. Germline CDR1 is SGHTA and CDR2 is FQGNSA.

In its sample, this clonotype was seen a few times. The V call is TRBV10-3, the J call TRBJ2-2, with D uncertain. The CDR3 totals 13 residues. Germline V gene data show CDR1 as ENHRY and CDR2 as SYGVKD. Trimming took 4 bases from V and 7 from J, leaving 10 bases between them. As DNA, the CDR3 is TGTGCCATCAGTGTTCAAGGTAGCGGGGAGCTGTTTTTT. Its translation: CAISVQGSGELFF.

This clonotype turned up a few times. The chain combines TRBV5-6 with TRBJ1-3, with a possible D match to TRBD1 (6 bases). CDR1 and CDR2 from the germline V gene are SGHDT and YYEEEE. The CDR3 covers 14 residues. The V end lost 3 bases, the J end lost 4 bases, and 11 bases lay between the germline ends. The chain's CDR3 is CASSWTVSGNTIYF. The CDR3 region has the DNA TGTGCCAGCAGCTGGACAGTATCCGGAAACACCATATATTTT.

This clonotype was picked up a small number of times. The chain combines TRBV7-3 with TRBJ2-2, with D possibly TRBD1 on 5 matching bases. Germline values: CDR1 SGHTA, CDR2 FQGTGA. Trimming left V 1 base short and J 6 bases short, with 12 bases between. The CDR3 spans 15 residues. DNA of the CDR3: TGTGCCAGCAGCTTAATGGCAGGGTTTCCCGGGGAGCTGTTTTTT. Translation: CASSLMAGFPGELFF.

This clonotype turned up a few times. V gene TRBV12-3 or TRBV12-4 combines with J gene TRBJ1-1; 8 positions agree with TRBD1. The length of the CDR3 is 13 residues. V lost 2 bases, J lost 7 bases, and 3 bases stayed unmatched. The CDR3 sequence: CASSLQGAVEAFF. The CDR3 DNA follows: TGTGCCAGCAGTTTACAGGGGGCGGTTGAAGCTTTCTTT.

This clonotype has more than one count but fewer than ten. The rearrangement links TRBV6-2 or TRBV6-3 to TRBJ2-1, with D possibly TRBD1 on 6 matching bases. The CDR3 length is 16 residues. Trimming shortened V by 6 bases and J by 5 bases, and 20 bases separated the two germline ends. Germline V gives CDR1 MNHEY, CDR2 SVGEGT. The CDR3 nucleotides are TGTGCCAGCAGCACCCTGGCCAGGGGAAACCACAATGAGCAGTTCTTC. Protein product: CASSTLARGNHNEQFF.

The rearrangement links TRBV7-2 to TRBJ1-1; D gene unclear. The CDR3 runs to 14 residues. CDR1 and CDR2 (germline): SGHTA, FQGNSA. V was pared by 0 bases and J by 1 base, with 6 bases between. The DNA of the CDR3 is TGTGCCAGCAGCTTAGCGGCCAGGAACACTGAAGCTTTCTTT. It yields the protein CASSLAARNTEAFF.

In its sample, this clonotype was seen a few times. The chain employs TRBV6-5 and TRBJ2-1, with a weak D call TRBD2 (6 bases). CDR1 MNHEY and CDR2 SVGAGI come from the germline V gene. The ends were cut back, 0 bases at V and 9 bases at J, with 12 bases in the middle. The CDR3 is 14 residues long. This CDR3 reads CASSYSSREGEQFF. CDR3 DNA: TGTGCCAGCAGTTACTCGTCGCGGGAAGGTGAGCAGTTCTTC.